This paragraph covers one T cell receptor (beta chain) sequence. Seattle cases were enrolled at active infection and followed longitudinally. The authors' processing: Nucleated cell number was recorded as an estimate derived from reference gene primer amplification. Clones were read by immunoSEQ multiplex PCR, and TCRdb kept only the in-frame ones, dropping some. V and J calls and clone size follow that table, whereas D and trimming were derived from the DNA. The sample carries 200,000 to 250,000 clones, 70% to 90% recorded once. Germline-derived CDR1 and CDR2 are SGHRS and YFSETQ. The CDR3 totals 15 residues. V gave up 7 bases and J gave up 3 bases; unmatched junction bases: 11. The entry originates in a study of blood T cell repertoires in COVID-19. Study details: Acute and convalescent COVID-19 samples came from the United States, Italy and Spain. From T cells, B-cell-depleted T cells, or PBMCs came the material, which was cDNA or gDNA.

This clonotype originated in a woman in her 50s with COVID-19, enrolled during active disease. The rearrangement joins TRBV5-1 to TRBJ2-5; TRBD2 aligns across 8 bases. Sequencing input: peripheral blood. The CDR3 nucleotides are TGCGCCAGCCAAACCAACAACGGGGGGGAAGAGACCCAGTACTTC. It encodes CASQTNNGGEETQYF.